This T cell receptor beta chain was obtained from a study of shared clonotypes between healthy human individuals. On the study more broadly: Each donor contributed plates that comprised three CD4 naive, three CD4 memory, two CD8 naive and one CD8 memory. Study results and caveats: Owing to a small donor count, the genetic and exposure-history diversity represented was limited.

The authors distributed each subset's genomic DNA evenly over several immunoSEQ plates. Sequencing was performed with immunoSEQ multiplex PCR; in TCRdb, only in-frame clones are kept and a portion is missing. The sample carries 1.5 million to 2.5 million clones, roughly 95% recorded once. This CDR3 is built from 13 residues. The germline CDR1 and CDR2 sequences are MNHEY and SVGAGI. The ends were cut back, 2 bases at V and 10 bases at J, with 14 bases in the middle. Naive CD8 cells, CD45RO-negative and positively selected for CCR7, excluded terminally differentiated effector memory CD45RA+ cells. Turning to this clone: Antigen: not known.

This clonotype was sampled from a man aged 18 to 30 in good health. The sample was naive CD8+ T cells sorted from blood. The chain uses TRBV6-5 and TRBJ1-2; D uncertain. The CDR3 DNA follows: TGTGCCAGCAGTTACCTCGGCTCGGGATACTACACCTTC. Its translation is CASSYLGSGYYTF.